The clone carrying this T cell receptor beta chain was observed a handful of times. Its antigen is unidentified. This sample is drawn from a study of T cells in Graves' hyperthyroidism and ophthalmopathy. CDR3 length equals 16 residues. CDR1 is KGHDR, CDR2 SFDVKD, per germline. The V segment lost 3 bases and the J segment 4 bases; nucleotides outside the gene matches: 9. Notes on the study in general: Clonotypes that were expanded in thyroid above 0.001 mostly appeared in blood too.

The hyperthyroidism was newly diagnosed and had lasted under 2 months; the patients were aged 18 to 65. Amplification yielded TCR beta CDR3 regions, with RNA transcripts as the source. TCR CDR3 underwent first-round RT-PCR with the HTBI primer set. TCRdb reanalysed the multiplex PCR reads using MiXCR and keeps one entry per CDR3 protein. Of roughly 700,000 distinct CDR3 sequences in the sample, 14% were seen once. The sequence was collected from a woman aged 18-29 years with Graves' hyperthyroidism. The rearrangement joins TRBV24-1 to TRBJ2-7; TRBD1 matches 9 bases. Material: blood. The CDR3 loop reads CATSDAGTGKEYEQYF. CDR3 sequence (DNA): TGTGCCACCAGTGATGCAGGGACAGGGAAGGAGTACGAGCAGTACTTC.